This T cell receptor (beta chain) was recovered during a study of OX40 agonist ivuxolimab in advanced cancers. Background on the study: It was permissible to have had prior anti-PD-1, anti-PD-L1 or anti-CTLA-4 therapy, and less than 45% had some. The study's findings and limits: On average, CD8+ T cells had more expanded clones than CD4+.

The CDR3 is 17 amino acids. On this clone itself: What it binds is unknown.

Method: immunoSEQ multiplex PCR; TCRdb's copy keeps in-frame clones and lacks some. The sample carries approximately 130,000 clones, under 95% recorded once. The receptor's source is an adult with an advanced solid tumor such as melanoma, head and neck, liver or kidney cancer. Sequencing was performed on CD4+ or CD8+ T cells sorted from blood, taken in a trial of the OX40 agonist ivuxolimab. This sequence joins TRBV7-5 and TRBJ2-2; the table's D call, TRBD2, was not checked against the DNA. TRBV7-5 is flagged as a pseudogene. CDR3 loop: CARSSLLRGAFAGELFF. The CDR3 region has the DNA TGTGCCAGAAGCTCCCTTCTTCGGGGGGCCTTCGCCGGGGAGCTGTTTTTT.